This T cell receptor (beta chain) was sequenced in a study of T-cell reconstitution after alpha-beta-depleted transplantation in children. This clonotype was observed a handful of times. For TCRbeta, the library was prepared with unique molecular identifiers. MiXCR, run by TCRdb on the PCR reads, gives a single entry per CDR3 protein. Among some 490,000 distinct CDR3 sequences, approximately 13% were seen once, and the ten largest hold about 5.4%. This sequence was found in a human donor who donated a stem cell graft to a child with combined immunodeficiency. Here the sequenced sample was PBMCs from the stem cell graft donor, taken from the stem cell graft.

The CDR3: CASSLALLETDTQYF. DNA for the CDR3: TGCGCCAGCAGCTTGGCCCTACTGGAGACAGATACGCAGTATTTT. The chain links TRBV5-1 to TRBJ2-3; D is uncertain. Trimming removed 0 bases from V and 3 bases from J, with 11 bases in between. CDR1 is SGHRS and CDR2 is YFSETQ in the germline V gene. This CDR3 has 15 residues.